The 11 T cell receptor beta chains below all came from one sample that was sequenced in a study of tumor-infiltrating lymphocytes in primary liver carcinoma. The investigators made TCR beta cDNA from around 540 ng total RNA, using a constant-region primer. What produced the TCR beta libraries was three nested multiplex PCR rounds using slightly modified ARM-PCR. Amplification in the first two PCR rounds was performed using TRBV1-TRBV30 forward primers and a C-beta reverse primer for approximately 10 cycles each. TCRdb recomputed calls from the multiplex PCR reads with MiXCR, one row per CDR3 protein. The sample comprises fewer than 350,000 distinct CDR3 sequences, around three fifths of which are singletons, and roughly 9% rests with the top ten. It was unsorted whole blood that yielded blood RNA, and germline DNA was also extracted. The sequenced material came from peripheral blood. The receptors were sampled from a man between 35 and 55 years old with primary liver carcinoma and hepatitis B virus infection.

CDR3 sequence: CASSVGTGLYEQYF. The CDR3 region has the DNA TGTGCCAGCAGCGTGGGGACAGGGCTATACGAGCAGTACTTC. The chain combines TRBV9 with TRBJ2-7; 9 nucleotides line up with TRBD1. The J segment lost 4 bases and the V segment lost 2 bases, leaving 4 bases of the junction unmatched. This CDR3 is 14 amino acids long. Germline V CDR1 and CDR2: SGDLS, YYNGEE.

Comment on this clonotype: It may be a read error: a sequence one base away is much more abundant. J is TRBJ2-7 and V is TRBV5-4; D is undetermined. V lost 0 bases and J 3 bases, leaving 10 bases between the germline ends. Germline values: CDR1 SGHNT, CDR2 YYREEE (reference sequence). This CDR3 is 14 amino acids long. The CDR3: CASSLDCGFYEQYF. DNA for the CDR3: TGTGCCAGCAGCTTGGACTGCGGATTCTACGAGCAGTACTTC.

This sequence joins TRBV28 and TRBJ2-7, with D perhaps given as TRBD1 or TRBD2 (5 bases each). The CDR3 covers 14 residues. V gave up 4 bases and J gave up 7 bases, with 17 bases separating them. Germline assignment: CDR1 MDHEN and CDR2 SYDVKM. DNA for the CDR3: TGTGCCAGCAGTTACTGCCGGGGCAAGAGGGAGCAGTACTTC. It codes for CASSYCRGKREQYF.

The count of this clonotype is one. The junction does not match germline at one end; this may be a read error. The chain couples TRBV11-2 to TRBJ2-7; D may be TRBD1 (5 bases). The CDR3 spans 15 residues. Germline CDR1 and CDR2: SGHAT and FQNNGV. CDR3 sequence: CASSLGVGAPYERYF. The CDR3 nucleotides read TGTGCCAGTAGCTTAGGGGTAGGTGCACCCTACGAGCGGTACTTC.

This clonotype was picked up many times. V and J are TRBV11-2 and TRBJ1-1; no reliable D call. CDR1 and CDR2 (germline): SGHAT, FQNNGV. This CDR3 is built from 13 residues. Trimming left V 4 bases short and J 4 bases short, with 10 bases between. CDR3 region: CASSSGIGTEAFF. The CDR3 DNA reads TGTGCCAGCAGCTCGGGGATCGGCACTGAAGCTTTCTTT. The full variable domain, with the rest looked up from reference TRBV11-2 and TRBJ1-1, is EAGVAQSPRYKIIEKRQSVAFWCNPISGHATLYWYQQILGQGPKLLIQFQNNGVVDDSQLPKDRFSAERLKGVDSTLKIQPAKLEDSAVYLCASSSGIGTEAFFGQGTRLTVV.

This clonotype appeared many times. This sequence joins TRBV6-5 and TRBJ2-2; D gene uncertain. Trimming pared 5 bases from V and 4 bases from J, leaving 8 bases between. Germline V CDR1 and CDR2: MNHEY, SVGAGI. CDR3 length equals 13 residues. The CDR3 DNA follows: TGTGCCAGCAGTCCGACGACCACCGGGGAGCTGTTTTTT. Translation gives CASSPTTTGELFF.

This clonotype occurred once. Just one base apart from a much larger clone, this may be a read error. The chain is built from TRBV4-3 and TRBJ2-2, with 10 bases matching TRBD2. V dropped 4 bases and J dropped 3; count of bases not matched to a gene: 8. The V gene's germline CDR1 is LGHNA and CDR2 YSLEER. The CDR3 contains 17 residues. CDR3 nucleotides: TGCGCCAGCAGCCGAGGGTCAGCGGGAGGGGACACCGGGGAGCTGTTTTTT. This codes for CASSRGSAGGDTGELFF.

As to this clonotype: A clone one base away is much larger, so this may be a read error. This likely comes from a read error, as the CDR3 has no conserved phenylalanine or tryptophan at its end. The chain recombines TRBV10-3 with TRBJ2-3; 13 nucleotides match TRBD2. The V gene end was trimmed by 10 bases and the J gene end by 5 bases; junction bases not matched to a gene: 9. This CDR3 contains 15 residues. Germline CDR1 reads ENHRY; CDR2 reads SYGVKD. The CDR3: CATSILAGGGDTQYL. The DNA for the CDR3 is TGTGCCACCTCGATACTAGCGGGAGGGGGAGATACGCAGTATCTT.

The sample holds many counts of this clonotype. The J gene is TRBJ2-1, the V gene TRBV29-1, with D uncertain. V was cut by 0 bases and J by 9 bases, with 12 bases left in between. From germline, CDR1 is SQVTM and CDR2 ANQGSEA. This CDR3 has 13 amino acids. The chain's CDR3 is CSVEDPIGPEQFF. The CDR3 DNA is TGCAGCGTTGAAGATCCCATCGGACCTGAGCAGTTCTTC.

This chain joins TRBV28 and TRBJ2-7, with 9 bases that match TRBD1. Germline CDR1 reads MDHEN; CDR2 reads SYDVKM. The junction had 6 bases not matched to a gene; V was cut back by 6 bases and J by 3 bases. The CDR3 has 14 amino acids. DNA for the CDR3: TGTGCCAGCAGCCATACAGGGGGCCTCTACGAGCAGTACTTC. Translated, it gives CASSHTGGLYEQYF.

This clonotype was counted ten times or more. The chain uses TRBV12-3 or TRBV12-4 and TRBJ2-5, with TRBD2 as a possible D gene (8 bases). Trimming cost V 1 base and J 5 bases, with 20 bases left between them. The CDR3 has 17 amino acids. The CDR3 region is CASSLELADQGGETQYF. In DNA, the CDR3 is TGTGCCAGCAGTTTAGAACTAGCGGATCAGGGGGGGGAGACCCAGTACTTC.